These 10 T cell receptor beta chains share one sample of origin, sequenced in a study of molecular identifiers for immune sequencing clone quantification. TCRdb reprocessed the PCR reads with MiXCR, giving one entry per CDR3 protein. The sample lists around 89,000 distinct CDR3 sequences, over 15% occurring once. The sequencing input was naive CD8+ T cells from blood, with Jurkat cell RNA spiked in. This sample's subset: FACS-sorted CD8+CD4-CCR7+CD45RA+ naive T cells. The receptors shown here come from a human donor in good health. Some libraries in this study had Jurkat cell RNA spiked in.

This chain connects TRBV7-9 to TRBJ2-5, with D perhaps matching TRBD1 (5 bases). V gave up 5 bases and J gave up 2 bases, with 9 bases separating them. The CDR3 is 13 residues long. Germline CDR1 reads SEHNR; CDR2 reads FQNEAQ (reference sequence). CDR3 nucleotides: TGTGCCAGCAGCCAGGCAGGGCAAGAGACCCAGTACTTC. Translating it yields CASSQAGQETQYF.

This clonotype was seen repeatedly, ten times or more. The V call is TRBV20-1, the J call TRBJ2-3, with 9 positions matching TRBD2. This CDR3 spans 18 amino acids. The junction had 24 bases not matched to a gene; V was cut back by 4 bases and J by 10 bases. Germline values: CDR1 DFQATT, CDR2 SNEGSKA (reference sequence). Written as DNA, the CDR3 is TGCAGTGCTATAGGCCCTCTTCACCTTTTAGCGGGAGTCCCTGCGCAGTATTTT. This codes for CSAIGPLHLLAGVPAQYF.

This clonotype was recorded a few times. A read error may be the cause here, since a much bigger clone is one base away. The V call is TRBV6-5, the J call TRBJ1-1; no clear D gene. CDR3 length: 13 amino acids. Trimming shortened V by 4 bases and J by 5 bases, and 11 bases separated the two germline ends. Germline V gives CDR1 MNHEY, CDR2 SVGAGI. This CDR3 reads CASSSQSQTEAFF. CDR3 DNA: TGTGCCAGCAGTTCCCAGAGCCAGACTGAAGCTTTCTTT.

V and J are TRBV6-5 and TRBJ2-5; TRBD1 matches 11 bases. This CDR3 comprises 15 residues. Trimming at V came to 6 bases and at J to 5 bases, leaving 8 bases not matched to a gene. CDR1 MNHEY and CDR2 SVGAGI come from the germline V gene. DNA for the CDR3: TGTGCCAGCAGAGCCGGGACAGGGGGTGAGGAGACCCAGTACTTC. Amino acid sequence: CASRAGTGGEETQYF.

The chain is built from TRBV29-1 and TRBJ2-1; D call uncertain. The CDR3 has 12 amino acids. V lost 0 bases and J lost 3, with 3 bases in between. Germline V gives CDR1 SQVTM, CDR2 ANQGSEA. CDR3 nucleotide sequence: TGCAGCGTTGAAGACAGCTACAATGAGCAGTTCTTC. The encoded protein is CSVEDSYNEQFF.

In this sample, this clonotype turned up many times. This sequence joins TRBV28 and TRBJ2-3; perhaps TRBD1 as D (5 bases). The CDR3 is 15 amino acids. From germline, CDR1 is MDHEN and CDR2 SYDVKM. V was cut by 5 bases and J by 2 bases, with 14 bases left in between. The CDR3 reads CASSTTDLYTDTQYF. CDR3 coding DNA: TGTGCCAGCAGTACGACAGATCTGTACACAGATACGCAGTATTTT.

In this sample, this clonotype turned up many times. The rearrangement uses TRBV20-1 and TRBJ2-7; 10 nucleotides match TRBD1. This CDR3 has 13 residues. J was trimmed by 2 bases and V by 5 bases; bases with no gene match: 3. Germline CDR1 and CDR2: DFQATT and SNEGSKA (reference sequence). The DNA of the CDR3 is TGCAGTGCTTCCGACAGGGGGCCCTACGAGCAGTACTTC. Translated, it gives CSASDRGPYEQYF.

This clonotype has just a few counts. This chain joins TRBV29-1 and TRBJ2-7; no reliable D call. The V end lost 1 base, the J end lost 2 bases, and 9 bases lay between the germline ends. This CDR3 comprises 13 residues. The germline CDR1 and CDR2 sequences are SQVTM and ANQGSEA. The CDR3, as DNA: TGCAGCGTTGAAGGACTCCTACCCTACGAGCAGTACTTC. As protein: CSVEGLLPYEQYF.

This clonotype has at least ten counts. The gene calls are TRBV19 and TRBJ2-7; TRBD2 matches at 7 bases. This CDR3 is 13 amino acids long. Per the germline V gene, CDR1 is LNHDA and CDR2 is SQIVND (reference sequence). Losses at the gene ends were 9 bases for V and 3 bases for J; bases not matched to a gene: 8. CDR3 in DNA: TGTGCCAGGACGGGACTATCATGCTACGAGCAGTACTTC. Its protein is CARTGLSCYEQYF.

This clonotype showed up many times. The CDR3 spells CASSQDVIISGNTIYF. Written as DNA, the CDR3 is TGCGCCAGCAGCCAAGATGTCATAATCTCTGGAAACACCATATATTTT. The chain employs TRBV4-3 and TRBJ1-3; D gene ambiguous. The CDR3 length is 16 residues. Trimming pared 0 bases from V and 0 bases from J, leaving 9 bases between. Per the germline V gene, CDR1 is LGHNA and CDR2 is YSLEER.